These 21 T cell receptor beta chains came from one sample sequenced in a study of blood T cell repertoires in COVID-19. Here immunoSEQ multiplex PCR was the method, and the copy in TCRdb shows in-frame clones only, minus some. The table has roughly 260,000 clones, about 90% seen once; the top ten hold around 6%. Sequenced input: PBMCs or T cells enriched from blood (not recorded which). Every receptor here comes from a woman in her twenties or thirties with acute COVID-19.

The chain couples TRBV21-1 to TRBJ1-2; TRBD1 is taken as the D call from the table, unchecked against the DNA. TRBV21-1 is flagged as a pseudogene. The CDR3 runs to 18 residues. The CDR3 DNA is TGTGCCAGCGTTCATCTCCGGGACAGGGGGCCCGATTTTTATGGCTACACCTTC. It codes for CASVHLRDRGPDFYGYTF.

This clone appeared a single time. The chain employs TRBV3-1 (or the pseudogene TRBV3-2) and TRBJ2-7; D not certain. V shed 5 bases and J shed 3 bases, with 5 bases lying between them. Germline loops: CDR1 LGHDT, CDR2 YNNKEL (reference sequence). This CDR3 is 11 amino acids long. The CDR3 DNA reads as TGTGCCAGCAGCGACAACTACGAGCAGTACTTC. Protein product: CASSDNYEQYF.

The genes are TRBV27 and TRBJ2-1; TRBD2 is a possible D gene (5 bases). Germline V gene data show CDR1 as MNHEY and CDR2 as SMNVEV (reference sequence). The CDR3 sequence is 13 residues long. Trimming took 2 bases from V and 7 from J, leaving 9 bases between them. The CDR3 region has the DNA TGTGCCAGCAGTTTAGGTCAGCGGAATGAGCAGTTCTTC. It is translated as CASSLGQRNEQFF.

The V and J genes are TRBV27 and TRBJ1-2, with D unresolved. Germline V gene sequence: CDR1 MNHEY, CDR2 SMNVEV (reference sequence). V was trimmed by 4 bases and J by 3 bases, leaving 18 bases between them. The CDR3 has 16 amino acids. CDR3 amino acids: CASSSSPTGFHYGYTF. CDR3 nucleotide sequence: TGTGCCAGCAGTTCGTCCCCCACGGGGTTCCACTATGGCTACACCTTC.

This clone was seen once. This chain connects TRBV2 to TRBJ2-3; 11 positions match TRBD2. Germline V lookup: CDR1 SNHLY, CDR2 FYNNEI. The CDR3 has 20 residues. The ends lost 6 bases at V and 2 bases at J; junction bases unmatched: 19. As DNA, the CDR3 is TGTGCCAGCAGCCTCCCCGCTCGGGTGACTAGCGGGGTTCTCACAGATACGCAGTATTTT. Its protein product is CASSLPARVTSGVLTDTQYF.

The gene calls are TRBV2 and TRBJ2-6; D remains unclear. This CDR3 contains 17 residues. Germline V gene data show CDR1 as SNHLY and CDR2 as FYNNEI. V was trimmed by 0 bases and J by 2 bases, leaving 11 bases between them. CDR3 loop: CASSEAVWRAGANVLTF. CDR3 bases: TGTGCCAGCAGTGAAGCGGTGTGGAGAGCTGGGGCCAACGTCCTGACTTTC.

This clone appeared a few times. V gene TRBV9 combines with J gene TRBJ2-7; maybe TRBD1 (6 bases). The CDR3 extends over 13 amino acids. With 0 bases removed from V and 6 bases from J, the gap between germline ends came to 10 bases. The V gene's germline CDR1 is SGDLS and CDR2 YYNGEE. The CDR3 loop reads CASSVGTDAEQYF. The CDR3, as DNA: TGTGCCAGCAGCGTAGGGACAGATGCCGAGCAGTACTTC.

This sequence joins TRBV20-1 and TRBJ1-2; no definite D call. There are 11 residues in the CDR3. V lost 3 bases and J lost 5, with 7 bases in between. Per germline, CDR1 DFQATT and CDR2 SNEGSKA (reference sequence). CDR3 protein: CSASRRYGYTF. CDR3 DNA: TGCAGTGCTAGTCGGAGGTATGGCTACACCTTC.

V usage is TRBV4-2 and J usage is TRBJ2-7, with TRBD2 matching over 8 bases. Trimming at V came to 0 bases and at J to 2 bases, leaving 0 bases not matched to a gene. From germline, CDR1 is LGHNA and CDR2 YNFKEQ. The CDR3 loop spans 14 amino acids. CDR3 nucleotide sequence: TGTGCCAGCAGCCAAGAGCGGGGGGCCTACGAGCAGTACTTC. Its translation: CASSQERGAYEQYF.

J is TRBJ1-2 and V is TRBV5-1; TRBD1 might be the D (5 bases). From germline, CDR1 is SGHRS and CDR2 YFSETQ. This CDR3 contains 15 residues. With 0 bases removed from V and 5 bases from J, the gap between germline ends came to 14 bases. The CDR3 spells CASSLAGRERYGYTF. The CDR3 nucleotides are TGCGCCAGCAGCTTGGCTGGCAGGGAACGGTATGGCTACACCTTC.

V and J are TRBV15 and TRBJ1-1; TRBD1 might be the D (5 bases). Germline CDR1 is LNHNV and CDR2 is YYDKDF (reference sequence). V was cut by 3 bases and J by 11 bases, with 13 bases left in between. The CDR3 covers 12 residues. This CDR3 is CATSRDGHSAFF. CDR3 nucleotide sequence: TGTGCCACCAGCAGGGATGGACATTCGGCTTTCTTT.

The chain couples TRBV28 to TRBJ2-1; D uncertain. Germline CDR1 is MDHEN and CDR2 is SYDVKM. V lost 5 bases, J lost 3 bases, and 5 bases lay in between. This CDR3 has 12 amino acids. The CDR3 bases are TGTGCCAGCAGTGTGAGCTACAATGAGCAGTTCTTC. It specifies CASSVSYNEQFF.

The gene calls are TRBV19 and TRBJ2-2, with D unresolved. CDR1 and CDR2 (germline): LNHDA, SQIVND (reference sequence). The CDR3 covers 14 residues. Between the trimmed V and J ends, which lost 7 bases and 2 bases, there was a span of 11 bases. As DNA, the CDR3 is TGTGCCAGTAAGTTGGGCAGAAACACCGGGGAGCTGTTTTTT. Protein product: CASKLGRNTGELFF.

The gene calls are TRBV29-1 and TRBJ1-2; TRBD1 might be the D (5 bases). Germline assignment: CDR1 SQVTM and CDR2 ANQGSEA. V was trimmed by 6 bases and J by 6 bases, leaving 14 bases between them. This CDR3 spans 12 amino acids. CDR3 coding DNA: TGCAGCGTCGTGGACAACTATCATGGCTACACCTTC. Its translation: CSVVDNYHGYTF.

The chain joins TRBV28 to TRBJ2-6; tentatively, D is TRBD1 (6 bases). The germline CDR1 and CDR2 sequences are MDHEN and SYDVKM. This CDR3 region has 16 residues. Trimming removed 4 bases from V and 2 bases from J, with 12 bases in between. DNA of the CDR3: TGTGCCAGCAGTTCGAACAAGGGGGCTGGGGCCAACGTCCTGACTTTC. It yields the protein CASSSNKGAGANVLTF.

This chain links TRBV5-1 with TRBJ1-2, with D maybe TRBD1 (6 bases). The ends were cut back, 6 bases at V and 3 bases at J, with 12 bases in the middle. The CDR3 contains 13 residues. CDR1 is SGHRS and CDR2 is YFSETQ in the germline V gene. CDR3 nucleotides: TGCGCCAGCACCACTACAGGGTACTATGGCTACACCTTC. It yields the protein CASTTTGYYGYTF.

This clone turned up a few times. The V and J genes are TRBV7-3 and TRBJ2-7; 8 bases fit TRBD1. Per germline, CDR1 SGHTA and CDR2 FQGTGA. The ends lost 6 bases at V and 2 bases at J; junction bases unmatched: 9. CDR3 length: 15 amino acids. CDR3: CASRLTGVDPYEQYF. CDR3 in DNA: TGTGCCAGCAGGTTGACAGGGGTGGACCCCTACGAGCAGTACTTC.

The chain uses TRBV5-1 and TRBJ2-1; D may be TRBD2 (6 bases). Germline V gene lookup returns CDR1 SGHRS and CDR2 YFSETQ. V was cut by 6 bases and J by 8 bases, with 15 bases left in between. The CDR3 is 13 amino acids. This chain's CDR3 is CASTGERGYEQFF. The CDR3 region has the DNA TGCGCCAGCACCGGGGAACGGGGGTATGAGCAGTTCTTC.

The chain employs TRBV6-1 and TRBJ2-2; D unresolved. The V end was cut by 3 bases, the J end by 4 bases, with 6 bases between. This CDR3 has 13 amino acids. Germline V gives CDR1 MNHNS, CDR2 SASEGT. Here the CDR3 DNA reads TGTGCCAGCAGTGATTCTAGCACCGGGGAGCTGTTTTTT. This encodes CASSDSSTGELFF.

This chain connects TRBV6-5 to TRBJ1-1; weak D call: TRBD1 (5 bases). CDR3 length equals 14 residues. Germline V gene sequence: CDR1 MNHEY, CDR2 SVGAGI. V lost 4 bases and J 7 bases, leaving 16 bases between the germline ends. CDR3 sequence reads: CASSFKTDSFEAFF. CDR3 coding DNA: TGTGCCAGCAGTTTCAAAACCGACAGTTTTGAAGCTTTCTTT.

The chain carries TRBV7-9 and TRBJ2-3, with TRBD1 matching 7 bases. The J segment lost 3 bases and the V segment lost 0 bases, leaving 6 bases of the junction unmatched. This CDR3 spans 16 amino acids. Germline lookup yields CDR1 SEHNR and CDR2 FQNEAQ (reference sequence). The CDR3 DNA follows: TGTGCCAGCAGCTTAGCGCTGGCAGGGGGAACAGATACGCAGTATTTT. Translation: CASSLALAGGTDTQYF.